These 5 T cell receptor beta chains share one sample of origin, sequenced in a study of breast tumors, draining lymph nodes, adjacent tissues. Breast cancer patients provided tissue from their axillary draining lymph nodes. MiXCR, run by TCRdb on the multiplex PCR reads, gives a single entry per CDR3 protein. The profile shows over 100,000 distinct CDR3 sequences, around 22% of them singletons. The sequenced sample consisted of axillary lymph node tissue. These receptors were taken from a female donor with breast cancer. Some clones in this sample may be carry-over from other donors' samples.

V gene TRBV6-1 combines with J gene TRBJ1-3; 10 bases are shared with TRBD1. The CDR3 has 13 amino acids. Trimming cost V 6 bases and J 6 bases; bases outside gene matches: 2. Germline V gene lookup returns CDR1 MNHNS and CDR2 SASEGT. The CDR3 nucleotides are TGTGCCAGCAGGGACAGGGGGGTAAACACCATATATTTT. Its translation is CASRDRGVNTIYF.

This clonotype came up many times. This rearrangement joins TRBV7-9 to TRBJ2-1, with D perhaps matching TRBD2 (5 bases). CDR3 size: 14 residues. Trimming left V 2 bases short and J 7 bases short, with 12 bases between. Germline-derived CDR1 and CDR2 are SEHNR and FQNEAQ (reference sequence). The CDR3 here is CASSLKGDRNEQFF. The CDR3 DNA is TGTGCCAGCAGCTTAAAGGGAGATCGGAATGAGCAGTTCTTC. The whole variable domain, remainder taken from reference TRBV7-9 and TRBJ2-1, is DTGVSQNPRHKITKRGQNVTFRCDPISEHNRLYWYRQTLGQGPEFLTYFQNEAQLEKSRLLSDRFSAERPKGSFSTLEIQRTEQGDSAMYLCASSLKGDRNEQFFGPGTRLTVL.

With regard to this clonotype: Just one base apart from a much larger clone, this may be a read error. This chain uses TRBV6-1 with TRBJ1-3; D is uncertain. V lost 6 bases and J 0 bases, leaving 12 bases between the germline ends. CDR3 length equals 15 residues. Per the germline V gene, CDR1 is MNHNS and CDR2 is SASEGT. CDR3 residues: CASSPWISSGNTIYF. The CDR3 DNA is TGTGCCAGCAGCCCCTGGATAAGCTCTGGAAACACCATATATTTT.

This clonotype has at least ten counts. The V gene is TRBV7-9, the J gene TRBJ2-3, with 10 bases lining up with TRBD1. The germline V gene encodes CDR1 SEHNR and CDR2 FQNEAQ (reference sequence). This CDR3 region has 15 residues. J gave up 4 bases and V 0 bases, and 1 base lay outside the gene matches. In DNA form, the CDR3 reads TGTGCCAGCAGCTTAGCCGGGACAGGGGCAGATACGCAGTATTTT. It is translated as CASSLAGTGADTQYF.

In this sample, this clonotype turned up many times. This sequence joins TRBV20-1 and TRBJ2-5, with TRBD2 matching 13 bases. CDR3 size: 15 residues. Germline V gene data show CDR1 as DFQATT and CDR2 as SNEGSKA (reference sequence). The V gene end was trimmed by 1 base and the J gene end by 4 bases; junction bases not matched to a gene: 3. CDR3 region: CSARGLAGGRETQYF. The CDR3 bases are TGCAGTGCTAGAGGACTAGCGGGGGGAAGAGAGACCCAGTACTTC.